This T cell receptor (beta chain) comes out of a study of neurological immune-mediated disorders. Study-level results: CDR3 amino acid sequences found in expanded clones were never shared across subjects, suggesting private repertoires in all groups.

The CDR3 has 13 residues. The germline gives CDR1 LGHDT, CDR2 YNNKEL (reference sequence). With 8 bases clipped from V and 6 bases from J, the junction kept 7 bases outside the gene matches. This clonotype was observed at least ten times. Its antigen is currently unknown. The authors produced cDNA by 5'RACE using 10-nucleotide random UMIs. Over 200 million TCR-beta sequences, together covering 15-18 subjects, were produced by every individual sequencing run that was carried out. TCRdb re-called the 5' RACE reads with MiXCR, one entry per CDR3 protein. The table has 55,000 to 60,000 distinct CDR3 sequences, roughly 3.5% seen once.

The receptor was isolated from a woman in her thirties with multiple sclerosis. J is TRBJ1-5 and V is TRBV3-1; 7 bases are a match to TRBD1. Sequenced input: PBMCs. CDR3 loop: CASATGVSQPQHF. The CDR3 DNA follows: TGTGCCAGCGCCACAGGGGTGAGTCAGCCCCAGCATTTT.